The subject of this entry is one T cell receptor beta chain. In the original analysis: Nucleated cell counts were estimated from reference gene primer amplification. The data were produced by immunoSEQ multiplex PCR, yet TCRdb's version contains in-frame clones alone and is incomplete. V and J calls and clone size are given by that table; D and trimming were obtained from the DNA. Among about 79,000 clones, about 87% were seen once, and the ten largest hold about 4.8%. Between the trimmed V and J ends, which lost 4 bases and 1 base, there was a span of 6 bases. Germline-derived CDR1 and CDR2 are SEHNR and FQNEAQ (reference sequence). The CDR3 is 13 residues long. The sample originates from a study of blood T cell repertoires in COVID-19. Study in general: Some COVID-19 samples were acute and others convalescent; all came from the United States, Italy and Spain. PBMCs, B-cell-depleted T cells, or T cells were the source of the cDNA or gDNA that made up the material.

This clonotype was obtained from a man between 45 and 60 years old with active COVID-19. Sequencing was performed on peripheral blood. The rearrangement links TRBV7-9 to TRBJ2-3, with D tentatively TRBD2 (6 bases). DNA of the CDR3: TGTGCCAGCAGCTCGGGGGGCACAGATACGCAGTATTTT. It yields the protein CASSSGGTDTQYF.